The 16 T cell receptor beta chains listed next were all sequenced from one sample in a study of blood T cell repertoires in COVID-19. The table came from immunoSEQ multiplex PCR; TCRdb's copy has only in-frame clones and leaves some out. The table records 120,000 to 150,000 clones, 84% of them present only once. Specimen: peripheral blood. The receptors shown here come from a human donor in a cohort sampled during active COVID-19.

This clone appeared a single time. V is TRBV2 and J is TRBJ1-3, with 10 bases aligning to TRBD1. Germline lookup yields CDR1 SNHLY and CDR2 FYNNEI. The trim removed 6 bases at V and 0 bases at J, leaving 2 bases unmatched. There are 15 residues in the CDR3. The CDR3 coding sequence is TGTGCCAGCAGCGGGGACAGGGGCTCTGGAAACACCATATATTTT. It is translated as CASSGDRGSGNTIYF.

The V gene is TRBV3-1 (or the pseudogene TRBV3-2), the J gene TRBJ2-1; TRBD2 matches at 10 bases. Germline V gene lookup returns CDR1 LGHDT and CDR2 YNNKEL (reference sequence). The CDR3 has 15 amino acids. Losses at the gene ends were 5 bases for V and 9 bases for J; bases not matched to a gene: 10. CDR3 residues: CASSYLAGGSSEQFF. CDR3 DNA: TGTGCCAGCAGCTACTTAGCGGGGGGAAGTTCTGAGCAGTTCTTC.

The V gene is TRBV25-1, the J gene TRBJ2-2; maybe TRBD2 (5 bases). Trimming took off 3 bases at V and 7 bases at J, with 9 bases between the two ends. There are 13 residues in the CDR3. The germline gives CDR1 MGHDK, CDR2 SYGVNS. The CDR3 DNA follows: TGTGCCAGCAGTGAGAGGGCTGTCGGGGAGCTGTTTTTT. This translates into CASSERAVGELFF.

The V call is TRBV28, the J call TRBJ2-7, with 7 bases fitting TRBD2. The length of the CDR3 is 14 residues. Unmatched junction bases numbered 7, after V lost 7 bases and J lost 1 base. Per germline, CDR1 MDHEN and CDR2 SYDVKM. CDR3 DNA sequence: TGTGCCAGCATTGAGGGAGGGCAGTCCTACGAGCAGTACTTC. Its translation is CASIEGGQSYEQYF. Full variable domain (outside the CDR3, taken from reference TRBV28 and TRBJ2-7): DVKVTQSSRYLVKRTGEKVFLECVQDMDHENMFWYRQDPGLGLRLIYFSYDVKMKEKGDIPEGYSVSREKKERFSLILESASTNQTSMYLCASIEGGQSYEQYFGPGTRLTVT.

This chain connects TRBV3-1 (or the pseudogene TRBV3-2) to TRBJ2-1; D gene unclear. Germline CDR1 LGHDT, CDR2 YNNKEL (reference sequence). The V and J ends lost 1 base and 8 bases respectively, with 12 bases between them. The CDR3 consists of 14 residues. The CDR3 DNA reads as TGTGCCAGCAGCCAAGTTGTAGCCAAGGATGAGCAGTTCTTC. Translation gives CASSQVVAKDEQFF.

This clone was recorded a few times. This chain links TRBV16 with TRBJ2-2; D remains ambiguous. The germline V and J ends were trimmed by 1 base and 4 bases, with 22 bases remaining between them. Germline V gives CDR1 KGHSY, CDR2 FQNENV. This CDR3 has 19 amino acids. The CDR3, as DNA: TGTGCCAGCAGCCAATTGAATAAATTACCCGGGTGGGTCACCGGGGAGCTGTTTTTT. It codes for CASSQLNKLPGWVTGELFF.

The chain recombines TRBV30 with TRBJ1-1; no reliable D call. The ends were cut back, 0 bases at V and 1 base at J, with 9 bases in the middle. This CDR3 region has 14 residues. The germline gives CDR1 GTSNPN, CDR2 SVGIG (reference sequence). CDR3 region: CAWSVGRRNTEAFF. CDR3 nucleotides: TGTGCCTGGAGTGTAGGAAGGAGGAACACTGAAGCTTTCTTT.

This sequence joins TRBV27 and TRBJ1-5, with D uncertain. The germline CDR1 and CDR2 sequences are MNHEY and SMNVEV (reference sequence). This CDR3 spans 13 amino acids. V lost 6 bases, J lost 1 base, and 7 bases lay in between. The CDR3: CASSPGSNQPQHF. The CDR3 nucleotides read TGTGCCAGCAGCCCGGGGAGCAATCAGCCCCAGCATTTT.

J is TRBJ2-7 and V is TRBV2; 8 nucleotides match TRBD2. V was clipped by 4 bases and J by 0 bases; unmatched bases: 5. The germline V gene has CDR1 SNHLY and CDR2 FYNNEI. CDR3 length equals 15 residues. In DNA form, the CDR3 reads TGTGCCAGCAGTGTTCTAGGACTAGCCTCCTACGAGCAGTACTTC. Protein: CASSVLGLASYEQYF.

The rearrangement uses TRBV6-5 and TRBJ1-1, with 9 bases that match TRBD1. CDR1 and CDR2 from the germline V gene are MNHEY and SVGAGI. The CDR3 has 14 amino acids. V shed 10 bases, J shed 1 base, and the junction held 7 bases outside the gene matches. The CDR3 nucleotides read TGTGCCACCCACAGGACAGGGGCGAACACTGAAGCTTTCTTT. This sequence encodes CATHRTGANTEAFF.

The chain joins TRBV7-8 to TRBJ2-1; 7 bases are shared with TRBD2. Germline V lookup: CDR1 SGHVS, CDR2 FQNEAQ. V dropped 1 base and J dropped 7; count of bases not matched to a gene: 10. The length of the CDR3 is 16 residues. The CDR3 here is CASSLESEREGNEQFF. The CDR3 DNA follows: TGTGCCAGCAGCTTAGAATCGGAGCGGGAAGGGAATGAGCAGTTCTTC.

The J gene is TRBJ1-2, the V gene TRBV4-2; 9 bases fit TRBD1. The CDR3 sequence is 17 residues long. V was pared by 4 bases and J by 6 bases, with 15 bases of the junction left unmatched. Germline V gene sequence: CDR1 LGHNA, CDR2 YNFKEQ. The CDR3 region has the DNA TGTGCCAGCAGCCCCCTCGCTTCCACAGGGGGCGATCATGGCTACACCTTC. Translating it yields CASSPLASTGGDHGYTF.

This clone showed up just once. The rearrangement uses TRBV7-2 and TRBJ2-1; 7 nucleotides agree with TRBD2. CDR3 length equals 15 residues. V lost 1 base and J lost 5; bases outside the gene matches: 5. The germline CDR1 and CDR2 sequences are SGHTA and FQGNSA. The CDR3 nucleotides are TGTGCCAGCAGCTTAGTGGGAGGGCCGAACAATGAGCAGTTCTTC. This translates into CASSLVGGPNNEQFF.

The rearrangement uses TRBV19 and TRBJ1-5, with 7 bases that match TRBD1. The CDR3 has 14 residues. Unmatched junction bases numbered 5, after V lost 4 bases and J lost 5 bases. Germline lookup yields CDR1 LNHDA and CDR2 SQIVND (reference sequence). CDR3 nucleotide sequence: TGTGCCAGTAGTACGGGACAGTTGGATCAGCCCCAGCATTTT. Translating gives CASSTGQLDQPQHF.

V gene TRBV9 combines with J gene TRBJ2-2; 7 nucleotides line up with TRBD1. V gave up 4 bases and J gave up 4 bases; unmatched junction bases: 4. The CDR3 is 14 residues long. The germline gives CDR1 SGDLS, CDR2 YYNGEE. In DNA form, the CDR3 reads TGTGCCAGCAGCTCGGGGACAGCCACCGGGGAGCTGTTTTTT. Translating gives CASSSGTATGELFF.

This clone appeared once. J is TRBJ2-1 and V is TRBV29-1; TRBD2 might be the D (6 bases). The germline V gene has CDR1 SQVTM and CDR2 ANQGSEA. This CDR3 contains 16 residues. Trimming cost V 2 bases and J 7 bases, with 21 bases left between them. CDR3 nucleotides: TGCAGCGTTGAACTACGGGCCCTCGGCAGCGGGAATGAGCAGTTCTTC. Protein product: CSVELRALGSGNEQFF.